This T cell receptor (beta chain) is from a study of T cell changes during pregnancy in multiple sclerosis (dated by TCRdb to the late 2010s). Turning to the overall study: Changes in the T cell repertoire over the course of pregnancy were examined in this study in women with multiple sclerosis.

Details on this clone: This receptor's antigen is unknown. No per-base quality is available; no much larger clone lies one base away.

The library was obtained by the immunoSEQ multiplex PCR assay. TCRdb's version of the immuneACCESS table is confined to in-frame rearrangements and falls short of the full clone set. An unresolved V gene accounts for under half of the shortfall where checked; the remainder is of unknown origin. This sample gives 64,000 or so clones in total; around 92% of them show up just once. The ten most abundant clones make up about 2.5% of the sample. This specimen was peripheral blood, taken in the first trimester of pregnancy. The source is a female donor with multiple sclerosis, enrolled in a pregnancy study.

The sequenced DNA is TGTGCCTGGAGCACCAGACAGAATGAAAAACTGTTTTTT. Its amino acids are CAWSTRQNEKLFF. The chain joins TRBV30 to TRBJ1-4, and the D gene may be TRBD1, 5 bases matching. V and J are truncated by 3 bases and 5 bases respectively, leaving an intervening sequence of 10 bases. The CDR1 and CDR2 encoded by the germline V gene (reference sequence) are GTSNPN and SVGIG. Including the terminal cysteine and phenylalanine, the CDR3 comprises 13 residues. Solely the CDR3 DNA is kept, with 39 bases framed from the first base.